This T cell receptor (beta chain) was retrieved from a study of blood T cell repertoires in COVID-19. Study summary: From T cells, B-cell-depleted T cells, or PBMCs came the material, which was cDNA or gDNA.

Authors' processing steps: From reference gene primer amplification, estimates of nucleated cell counts were derived. TCRdb's table, derived via immunoSEQ multiplex PCR, lists solely in-frame clones and lacks some. The DNA gave D and trimming, while V, J and clone size come from that table. The sample has under 55,000 clones; approximately 80% are singletons. V was clipped by 4 bases and J by 7 bases, with 14 bases between them. This CDR3 comprises 15 residues. The germline CDR1 and CDR2 sequences are SEHNR and FQNEAQ (reference sequence). A few counts support this clone. The sample taken for sequencing was PBMCs or T cells enriched from blood (not recorded which). The V and J genes are TRBV7-9 and TRBJ1-6; D might be TRBD1 (6 bases). This clonotype was sampled from a woman aged 50 to 60 with acute COVID-19. DNA for the CDR3: TGTGCCAGCAGCTCAACCAGGGGCGGGAATTCACCCCTCCACTTT. Protein sequence: CASSSTRGGNSPLHF.